This T cell receptor (beta chain) stems from a study of blood T cell repertoires in COVID-19. Study-level information: COVID-19 samples collected from the United States, Italy and Spain covered acute and convalescent phases. In each case, the material was cDNA or gDNA derived from T cells, B-cell-depleted T cells, or PBMCs.

This clone occurred once. The CDR3 sequence is 17 residues long. V was clipped by 6 bases and J by 0 bases; unmatched bases: 4. From germline, CDR1 is MRHNA and CDR2 SNTAGT. Measured with immunoSEQ multiplex PCR; TCRdb has only the in-frame clones, and not every one. This sample has about 91,000 clones, with almost 90% found just once. Sequencing was done on a sample of peripheral blood. The origin of this receptor is a woman aged 70-85 years with acute or convalescent COVID-19. This rearrangement joins TRBV6-4 to TRBJ2-1; 14 bases match TRBD2. This CDR3 reads CASRAGTSGSSYNEQFF. The CDR3 coding sequence is TGTGCCAGCAGAGCCGGGACTAGCGGGAGCTCCTACAATGAGCAGTTCTTC.